This TCR beta chain was sequenced during a study of shared clonotypes between healthy human individuals. Germline V gene sequence: CDR1 SGDLS, CDR2 YYNGEE. CDR3 length: 16 amino acids. V dropped 0 bases and J dropped 4 bases, with 14 bases sitting between them. Libraries were prepared by immunoSEQ multiplex PCR; TCRdb keeps only in-frame clonotypes and omits some of them. The profile shows almost 750,000 clones, over 55% of them singletons. The clonotype comes from a woman aged 25 to 39 in good health. This rearrangement joins TRBV9 to TRBJ2-1, with a possible D match to TRBD1 (7 bases). Sequencing used memory CD4+ T cells sorted from blood. Specified subset: CD45RA-negative fraction. This chain's CDR3 is CASSVEEGAGYNEQFF. The CDR3 region has the DNA TGTGCCAGCAGCGTAGAAGAGGGGGCGGGGTACAATGAGCAGTTCTTC.